This is a list of T cell receptor beta chains from one sample in a study of T-cell reconstitution after alpha-beta-depleted transplantation in children. TCRdb reanalysed the PCR reads using MiXCR and keeps one entry per CDR3 protein. The sample lists about 640,000 distinct CDR3 sequences, roughly 17% occurring once. Sequenced here: PBMCs from the stem cell graft donor, sampled from the stem cell graft. These receptors all stem from a human donor who donated a stem cell graft to a child with acute myeloid leukemia. Each CDR3 is given with its conserved first and last residue. The order of the fields is J gene, V gene, D gene, clone size, CDR3 DNA, CDR3 protein. The D gene is left open where the match is weak. Clone sizes are given selectively: once, few, many, or a class where the clone is expanded.

TRBJ2-1	TRBV20-1	TRBD2	NA	TGCAGGGCTAGGGGACGGACTAGCGGGGGGCTTACAGTCTACAATGAGCAGTTCTTC	CRARGRTSGGLTVYNEQFF
TRBJ2-5	TRBV20-1	NA	few	TGCAGTGCGTGTCGGGAGCCACAAGAGACCCAGTACTTC	CSACREPQETQYF
TRBJ1-2	TRBV7-2	NA	many	TGTGCCAGCAGCTTAGTGAAGGAGAACTATGGCTACACCTTC	CASSLVKENYGYTF
TRBJ1-3	TRBV20-1	NA	NA	TGCAGTGCTCTCGACAGCGGCTCTGGAAACACCATATATTTT	CSALDSGSGNTIYF
TRBJ1-3	TRBV12-3/TRBV12-4	NA	many	TGTGCCAGCAGTCTCCCAGGGGCTGTCTCTGGAAACACCATATATTTT	CASSLPGAVSGNTIYF
TRBJ2-2	TRBV20-1	TRBD2	few	TGCAGTGCTAGAGTTAGCGGGGGCTGGAACACCGGGGAGCTGTTTTTT	CSARVSGGWNTGELFF
TRBJ1-1	TRBV10-3	NA	many	TGTGCCATCACCCAACCCCCGGAGAACACTGAAGCTTTCTTT	CAITQPPENTEAFF
TRBJ2-2	TRBV21-1	NA	NA	TGTGCCAGCAGCAAAGGAAGGGCAGGGGGCACCGGGGAGCTGTTTTTT	CASSKGRAGGTGELFF
TRBJ1-1	TRBV27	NA	many	TGTGCCAGCAGTCCCCGAACGAACACTGAAGCTTTCTTT	CASSPRTNTEAFF
TRBJ2-1	TRBV21-1	NA	NA	TGTGCCAGTCCCAAAACAGGCAAAAGCTACTCCTCCTACAATGAGCAGTTCTTC	CASPKTGKSYSSYNEQFF
TRBJ1-2	TRBV30	TRBD1	NA	TGTGCCTGGATCACGACAGGGCCGGGCTACACCTTC	CAWITTGPGYTF
TRBJ2-4	TRBV11-2	NA	NA	TGTGCCAGCAGCCCCCCAAGCGTGGCCAAAAACATTCAGTACTTC	CASSPPSVAKNIQYF
TRBJ2-2	TRBV7-3	TRBD1	many	TGTGCCAGCAGCTTAAATGCAGGGGGTGCAGGGGAGCTGTTTTTT	CASSLNAGGAGELFF
TRBJ1-2	TRBV5-1	TRBD1	few	TGCGCCAGCAGCTCAGGGGGCGCCTATGGCTACACCTTC	CASSSGGAYGYTF
TRBJ2-2	TRBV20-1	NA	NA	TGCAGTGCTAGAAGGTCTGAGTTGGGTCCCGAACAGCGTCCCGGGGAGCTGTTTTTT	CSARRSELGPEQRPGELFF